The rows below give T cell receptor beta chains drawn from one sample of a study of T cell responses to AZD1222 COVID-19 vaccine. Assay used: immunoSEQ multiplex PCR; TCRdb lists only in-frame clones, some missing. The table records some 150,000 clones, 85% of them present only once. The sequences come from peripheral blood, collected 28 days after the second dose of the MenACWY control vaccine. The receptors come from an adult who received the MenACWY meningococcal vaccine as a control. CDR3s include the opening cysteine and the closing phenylalanine or tryptophan. The order of the fields is CDR3 length, D gene, V gene, CDR3 protein. D genes are given only for firm matches.

cdr3_length: 13; d_call: TRBD1; v_call: TRBV9; cdr3_aa: CASSRGQREKLFF
cdr3_length: 16; d_call: .; v_call: TRBV5-4; cdr3_aa: CASSLAQIGSTDTQYF
cdr3_length: 16; d_call: .; v_call: TRBV7-8; cdr3_aa: CASSLDSGLSNQPQHF
cdr3_length: 14; d_call: TRBD2; v_call: TRBV16; cdr3_aa: CASSLRTSSRELFF
cdr3_length: 12; d_call: .; v_call: TRBV3-1/TRBV3-2; cdr3_aa: CASSQDKISLHF
cdr3_length: 15; d_call: .; v_call: TRBV7-6; cdr3_aa: CASSPNRNYTDTQYF
cdr3_length: 12; d_call: .; v_call: TRBV5-1; cdr3_aa: CASRDPNTEAFF
cdr3_length: 17; d_call: .; v_call: TRBV5-4; cdr3_aa: CASSFGGGTASVGGYTF
cdr3_length: 15; d_call: .; v_call: TRBV5-8; cdr3_aa: CASSLSTSGANVLTF
cdr3_length: 13; d_call: TRBD1; v_call: TRBV27; cdr3_aa: CATAEGQDNGYTF
cdr3_length: 16; d_call: TRBD1; v_call: TRBV3-1/TRBV3-2; cdr3_aa: CASSQKGALWSTEAFF
cdr3_length: 15; d_call: .; v_call: TRBV5-8; cdr3_aa: CASTSKGTVKGGYTF
cdr3_length: 14; d_call: .; v_call: TRBV30; cdr3_aa: CAWSVLQGLAGYTF
cdr3_length: 14; d_call: .; v_call: TRBV28; cdr3_aa: CASSFQGPVEKLFF
cdr3_length: 15; d_call: TRBD1; v_call: TRBV10-3; cdr3_aa: CAISGTGRTHQPQHF
cdr3_length: 18; d_call: TRBD2; v_call: TRBV5-6; cdr3_aa: CASSLVGQAGIFYNEQFF
cdr3_length: 13; d_call: .; v_call: TRBV5-6; cdr3_aa: CASRRFSYNEQFF
cdr3_length: 17; d_call: .; v_call: TRBV5-1; cdr3_aa: CASSRVETGYGAGELFF
cdr3_length: 16; d_call: .; v_call: TRBV28; cdr3_aa: CASSSLGRASYNEQFF
cdr3_length: 16; d_call: .; v_call: TRBV30; cdr3_aa: CAWSVRLAASTDTQYF
cdr3_length: 14; d_call: .; v_call: TRBV28; cdr3_aa: CASTNGHTDEKLFF
cdr3_length: 13; d_call: .; v_call: TRBV5-4; cdr3_aa: CASSLVAGTEAFF
cdr3_length: 17; d_call: .; v_call: TRBV3-1/TRBV3-2; cdr3_aa: CASSPLRAQRNTGELFF
cdr3_length: 13; d_call: .; v_call: TRBV19; cdr3_aa: CASRWFGPGELFF
cdr3_length: 14; d_call: .; v_call: TRBV6-4; cdr3_aa: CASSLSGGYNEQFF
cdr3_length: 15; d_call: .; v_call: TRBV10-3; cdr3_aa: CAISEYSQLNTEAFF
cdr3_length: 15; d_call: .; v_call: TRBV19; cdr3_aa: CASSTGTPDNSPLHF
cdr3_length: 16; d_call: TRBD2; v_call: TRBV5-1; cdr3_aa: CASSRGGLAVSHEQYF
cdr3_length: 16; d_call: .; v_call: TRBV6-1; cdr3_aa: CASSELIMGREHGYTF
cdr3_length: 16; d_call: .; v_call: TRBV19; cdr3_aa: CASSIIRLNSNQPQHF
cdr3_length: 17; d_call: .; v_call: TRBV7-9; cdr3_aa: CASSPDRSRGYQETQYF
cdr3_length: 19; d_call: TRBD2; v_call: TRBV5-1; cdr3_aa: CASSFSGTSGRKHTDTQYF
cdr3_length: 14; d_call: TRBD1; v_call: TRBV27; cdr3_aa: CASWDRGSLYEQYF
cdr3_length: 17; d_call: TRBD1; v_call: TRBV29-1; cdr3_aa: CSVQDRGTGVGTGELFF
cdr3_length: 16; d_call: TRBD2; v_call: TRBV28; cdr3_aa: CASSLSGGARTDTQYF
cdr3_length: 14; d_call: .; v_call: TRBV5-1; cdr3_aa: CASSRSPGQETQYF